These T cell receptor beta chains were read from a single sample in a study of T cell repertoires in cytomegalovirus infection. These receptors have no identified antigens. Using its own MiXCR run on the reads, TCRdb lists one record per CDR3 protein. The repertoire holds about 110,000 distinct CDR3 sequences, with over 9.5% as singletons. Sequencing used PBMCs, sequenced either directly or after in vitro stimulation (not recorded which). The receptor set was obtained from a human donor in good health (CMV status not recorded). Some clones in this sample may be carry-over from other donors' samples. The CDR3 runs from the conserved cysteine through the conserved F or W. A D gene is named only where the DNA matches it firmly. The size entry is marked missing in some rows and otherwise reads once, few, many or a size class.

CDR3: CASRPTTAAGGSTEAFF
DNA: TGTGCCAGCAGACCTACGACCGCGGCGGGGGGAAGTACTGAAGCTTTCTTT
D: NA
size: many
V: TRBV6-5
J: TRBJ1-1

CDR3: CASSPNRGPNYGYTF
DNA: TGTGCCAGCAGCCCGAACAGGGGGCCAAACTATGGCTACACCTTC
D: TRBD1
size: many
V: TRBV7-2
J: TRBJ1-2

CDR3: CASPGYPDTTEQFF
DNA: TGTGCCAGCCCAGGTTATCCGGATACTACTGAGCAGTTCTTC
D: NA
size: many
V: TRBV25-1
J: TRBJ2-1

CDR3: CASSLAKDRVNTEAFF
DNA: TGTGCCAGCAGCTTAGCAAAGGACAGGGTGAACACTGAAGCTTTCTTT
D: TRBD1
size: many
V: TRBV7-2
J: TRBJ1-1

CDR3: CASRDPGLEKLFF
DNA: TGTGCCAGCAGAGACCCCGGGCTTGAAAAACTGTTTTTT
D: NA
size: NA
V: TRBV7-3
J: TRBJ1-4

CDR3: CASSPLGLAAPTDTQYF
DNA: TGTGCCAGCAGCCCACTGGGACTAGCGGCTCCCACAGATACGCAGTATTTT
D: TRBD2
size: many
V: TRBV7-2
J: TRBJ2-3

CDR3: CASSLASSATYEQYF
DNA: TGTGCCAGCAGCCTAGCCTCTAGCGCTACCTACGAGCAGTACTTC
D: NA
size: many
V: TRBV7-2
J: TRBJ2-7

CDR3: CASSIASGRVETQYF
DNA: TGTGCCAGTAGTATCGCTAGCGGGAGGGTAGAGACCCAGTACTTC
D: TRBD2
size: NA
V: TRBV19
J: TRBJ2-5

CDR3: CASSSRTVGRTGELFF
DNA: TGTGCCAGCAGCTCACGGACAGTGGGGAGGACCGGGGAGCTGTTTTTT
D: NA
size: NA
V: TRBV11-2
J: TRBJ2-2

CDR3: CASSPRQDMNTEAFF
DNA: TGTGCCAGCAGCCCAAGGCAGGACATGAACACTGAAGCTTTCTTT
D: NA
size: few
V: TRBV11-2
J: TRBJ1-1

CDR3: CASSQLDRNTEAFF
DNA: TGTGCCAGCAGCCAACTTGACAGGAACACTGAAGCTTTCTTT
D: NA
size: few
V: TRBV3-1
J: TRBJ1-1

CDR3: CSAQGTGYGYTF
DNA: TGCAGCGCTCAGGGAACGGGGTATGGCTACACCTTC
D: NA
size: NA
V: TRBV20-1
J: TRBJ1-2

CDR3: CASRPGGRDVLTF
DNA: TGTGCCAGCAGACCGGGGGGGCGCGACGTCCTGACTTTC
D: TRBD2
size: NA
V: TRBV6-5
J: TRBJ2-6

CDR3: CASSLAAGSGYTF
DNA: TGTGCCAGCAGTTTAGCGGCAGGGAGTGGCTACACCTTC
D: NA
size: many
V: TRBV12-3/TRBV12-4
J: TRBJ1-2

CDR3: CASSPAWNTEAFF
DNA: TGTGCCAGCAGCCCGGCCTGGAACACTGAAGCTTTCTTT
D: NA
size: NA
V: TRBV5-4
J: TRBJ1-1

CDR3: CASSLNRGDGSPLHF
DNA: TGTGCCAGCAGCTTAAATCGGGGTGACGGTTCACCCCTCCACTTT
D: NA
size: many
V: TRBV7-2
J: TRBJ1-6

CDR3: CASSLGRGIYEQYF
DNA: TGTGCCAGCAGCTTAGGCCGGGGAATCTACGAGCAGTACTTC
D: NA
size: many
V: TRBV7-6
J: TRBJ2-7

CDR3: CASSLGGNYEQYF
DNA: TGTGCCAGCAGCTTAGGGGGGAACTACGAGCAGTACTTC
D: NA
size: many
V: TRBV7-2
J: TRBJ2-7

CDR3: CSVSSSSYNEQFF
DNA: TGCAGCGTCTCATCGAGCTCCTACAATGAGCAGTTCTTC
D: NA
size: many
V: TRBV29-1
J: TRBJ2-1

CDR3: CSASDRIYGYTF
DNA: TGCAGTGCTAGCGACAGGATTTATGGCTACACCTTC
D: NA
size: NA
V: TRBV20-1
J: TRBJ1-2

CDR3: CASSYRVLAGGSAGELFF
DNA: TGTGCCAGCAGTTACAGGGTACTAGCGGGAGGAAGCGCCGGGGAGCTGTTTTTT
D: TRBD2
size: NA
V: TRBV6-6
J: TRBJ2-2

CDR3: CAVADNEKLFF
DNA: TGTGCCGTGGCAGATAATGAAAAACTGTTTTTT
D: NA
size: many
V: TRBV28
J: TRBJ1-4

CDR3: CTSSTGVARSDTQYF
DNA: TGTACCAGCAGCACCGGGGTAGCGAGATCAGATACGCAGTATTTT
D: NA
size: NA
V: TRBV7-2
J: TRBJ2-3

CDR3: CASSGQGAGGDTGELFF
DNA: TGTGCCAGTAGTGGACAGGGGGCGGGGGGAGACACCGGGGAGCTGTTTTTT
D: TRBD1
size: many
V: TRBV19
J: TRBJ2-2

CDR3: CASSRNRDTTGELFF
DNA: TGTGCCAGCAGTAGAAACCGGGACACAACCGGGGAGCTGTTTTTT
D: NA
size: many
V: TRBV6-5
J: TRBJ2-2

CDR3: CASSLAYFGRGMNTGELFF
DNA: TGTGCCAGCAGCTTAGCCTACTTTGGGAGAGGGATGAACACCGGGGAGCTGTTTTTT
D: NA
size: many
V: TRBV7-6
J: TRBJ2-2

CDR3: CASSEVRVFGYTF
DNA: TGTGCCAGCAGTGAAGTCAGGGTATTTGGCTACACCTTC
D: NA
size: few
V: TRBV6-1
J: TRBJ1-2

CDR3: CASTRGTNEKLFF
DNA: TGTGCCAGCACGAGGGGGACTAATGAAAAACTGTTTTTT
D: NA
size: many
V: TRBV2
J: TRBJ1-4

CDR3: CASSLGFPPKSAEAFF
DNA: TGTGCCAGCAGCTTAGGATTCCCGCCAAAGTCAGCTGAAGCTTTCTTT
D: NA
size: many
V: TRBV7-9
J: TRBJ1-1

CDR3: CASSVQAMNTEAFF
DNA: TGTGCCAGCAGCGTACAGGCGATGAACACTGAAGCTTTCTTT
D: NA
size: many
V: TRBV11-2
J: TRBJ1-1

CDR3: CASAGTSGFSYNEQFF
DNA: TGTGCCAGTGCCGGGACTAGCGGCTTCTCCTACAATGAGCAGTTCTTC
D: TRBD2
size: few
V: TRBV6-5
J: TRBJ2-1

CDR3: CASSEGFGGASYEQYF
DNA: TGTGCCAGCAGCGAGGGATTTGGGGGCGCTTCCTACGAGCAGTACTTC
D: NA
size: NA
V: TRBV6-2/TRBV6-3
J: TRBJ2-7

CDR3: CASSPLAGEAGELFF
DNA: TGTGCCAGCAGCCCTCTAGCGGGAGAGGCCGGGGAGCTGTTTTTT
D: TRBD2
size: NA
V: TRBV7-6
J: TRBJ2-2

CDR3: CASSRQMNTEAFF
DNA: TGTGCCAGCAGTAGACAGATGAACACTGAAGCTTTCTTT
D: NA
size: many
V: TRBV12-3/TRBV12-4
J: TRBJ1-1

CDR3: CASVRRRDGTYEQYF
DNA: TGTGCCAGTGTTCGGAGGCGGGACGGGACCTACGAGCAGTACTTC
D: NA
size: many
V: TRBV7-9
J: TRBJ2-7

CDR3: CASSYFRTEDYGYTF
DNA: TGTGCCAGCAGTTACTTCCGGACAGAAGACTATGGCTACACCTTC
D: NA
size: NA
V: TRBV6-5
J: TRBJ1-2

CDR3: CSAPEFDCSTDTQYF
DNA: TGCAGTGCCCCGGAGTTCGATTGTAGCACAGATACGCAGTATTTT
D: NA
size: NA
V: TRBV20-1
J: TRBJ2-3

CDR3: CASRGFEASSTGELFF
DNA: TGTGCCAGCAGAGGGTTTGAGGCTAGCAGCACCGGGGAGCTGTTTTTT
D: NA
size: many
V: TRBV7-9
J: TRBJ2-2

CDR3: CASGLVIRGPDTGELFF
DNA: TGTGCTAGTGGTTTGGTAATCCGGGGGCCCGACACCGGGGAGCTGTTTTTT
D: NA
size: NA
V: TRBV12-5
J: TRBJ2-2

CDR3: CASSLGGGVDAFF
DNA: TGTGCCAGCAGTCTGGGTGGGGGGGTCGATGCTTTCTTT
D: NA
size: few
V: TRBV27
J: TRBJ1-1

CDR3: CASSLALSGGNYGYTF
DNA: TGTGCCAGCAGCTTGGCTCTGTCAGGGGGTAACTATGGCTACACCTTC
D: TRBD1
size: few
V: TRBV5-5
J: TRBJ1-2

CDR3: CASSLQGTTNEKLFF
DNA: TGTGCCAGCAGCTTACAGGGAACAACTAATGAAAAACTGTTTTTT
D: NA
size: many
V: TRBV11-2
J: TRBJ1-4

CDR3: CASSSPRFPSNQPQHF
DNA: TGTGCCAGCAGCTCCCCACGCTTCCCGAGCAATCAGCCCCAGCATTTT
D: NA
size: many
V: TRBV7-9
J: TRBJ1-5

CDR3: CSGGDSGNTIYF
DNA: TGCAGCGGAGGTGACTCTGGAAACACCATATATTTT
D: NA
size: few
V: TRBV29-1
J: TRBJ1-3

CDR3: CATSDPRGGSSEAFF
DNA: TGTGCCACCAGTGACCCCCGAGGGGGATCCTCTGAAGCTTTCTTT
D: NA
size: NA
V: TRBV24-1
J: TRBJ1-1

CDR3: CSASVRGRGVSNYGYTF
DNA: TGCAGTGCTAGTGTAAGGGGCAGGGGCGTTTCTAACTATGGCTACACCTTC
D: NA
size: few
V: TRBV20-1
J: TRBJ1-2

CDR3: CASSTRTGLSNQPQHF
DNA: TGTGCCAGCAGCACACGGACAGGGCTTAGCAATCAGCCCCAGCATTTT
D: TRBD1
size: many
V: TRBV7-2
J: TRBJ1-5

CDR3: CASSFLTLGTDTQYF
DNA: TGTGCCAGCAGTTTCTTAACGCTCGGGACAGATACGCAGTATTTT
D: NA
size: many
V: TRBV12-3/TRBV12-4
J: TRBJ2-3

CDR3: CARQGLAGAFYEQYF
DNA: TGTGCCAGACAGGGGCTAGCGGGAGCCTTCTACGAGCAGTACTTC
D: TRBD2
size: many
V: TRBV19
J: TRBJ2-7

CDR3: CASSLDSHEQYF
DNA: TGTGCCAGCAGTTTAGACAGCCACGAGCAGTACTTC
D: NA
size: NA
V: TRBV28
J: TRBJ2-7

CDR3: CASSLSRVRDTQYF
DNA: TGTGCCAGCAGCTTATCCCGGGTCCGAGATACGCAGTATTTT
D: NA
size: NA
V: TRBV7-9
J: TRBJ2-3

CDR3: CSVALKLNTEAFF
DNA: TGCAGCGTTGCTCTAAAGTTGAACACTGAAGCTTTCTTT
D: NA
size: few
V: TRBV29-1
J: TRBJ1-1